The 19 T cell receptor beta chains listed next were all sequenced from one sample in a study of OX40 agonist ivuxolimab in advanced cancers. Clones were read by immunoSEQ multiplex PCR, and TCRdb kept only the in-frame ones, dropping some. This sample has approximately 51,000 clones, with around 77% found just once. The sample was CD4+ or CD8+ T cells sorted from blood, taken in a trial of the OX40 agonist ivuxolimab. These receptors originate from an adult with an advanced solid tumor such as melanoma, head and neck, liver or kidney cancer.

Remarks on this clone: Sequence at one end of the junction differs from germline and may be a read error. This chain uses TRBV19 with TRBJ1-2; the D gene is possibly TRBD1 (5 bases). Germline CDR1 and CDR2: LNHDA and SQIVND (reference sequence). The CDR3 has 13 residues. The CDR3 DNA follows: TGTGCCAGTAGTTCCGGGAGGGGCAGGGTCGAGGACTTC. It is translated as CASSSGRGRVEDF.

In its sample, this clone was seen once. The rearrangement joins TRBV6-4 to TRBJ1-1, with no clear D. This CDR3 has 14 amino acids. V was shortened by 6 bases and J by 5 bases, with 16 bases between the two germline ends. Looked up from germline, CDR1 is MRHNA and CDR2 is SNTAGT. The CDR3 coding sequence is TGTGCCAGCAGACCGAGCGGTGATCGGACTGAAGCTTTCTTT. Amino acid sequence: CASRPSGDRTEAFF.

The CDR3 DNA sequence: TGCGCCAGCAGCCAGATCGGGATATCGGGGAAGAGGGTACCAAACTATGGCTACACCTTC. Protein sequence: CASSQIGISGKRVPNYGYTF. The chain links TRBV4-1 to TRBJ1-2; D is unresolved. Trimming stripped 3 bases from V and 2 bases from J, with 28 bases between. Per germline, CDR1 MGHRA and CDR2 YSYEKL. The CDR3 consists of 20 residues.

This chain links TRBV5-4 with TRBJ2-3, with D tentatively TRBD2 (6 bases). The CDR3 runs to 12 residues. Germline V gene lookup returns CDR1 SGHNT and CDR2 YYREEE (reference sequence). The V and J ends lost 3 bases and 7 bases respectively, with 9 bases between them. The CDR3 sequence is CASSYGGNTQYF. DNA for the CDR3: TGTGCCAGCAGCTATGGGGGGAATACGCAGTATTTT.

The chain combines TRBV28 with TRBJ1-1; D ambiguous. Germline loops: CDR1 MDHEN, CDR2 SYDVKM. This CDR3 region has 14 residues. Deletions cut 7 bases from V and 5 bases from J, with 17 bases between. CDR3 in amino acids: CASTPGMAVTEAFF. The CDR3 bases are TGTGCCAGCACTCCGGGAATGGCGGTTACTGAAGCTTTCTTT.

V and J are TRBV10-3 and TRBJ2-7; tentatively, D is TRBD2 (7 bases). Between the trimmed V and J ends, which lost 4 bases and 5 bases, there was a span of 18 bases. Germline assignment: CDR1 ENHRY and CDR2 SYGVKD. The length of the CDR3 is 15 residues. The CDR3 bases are TGTGCCATCAGTGGTTTGTCTACAGGGAGGGACGAGCAGTACTTC. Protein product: CAISGLSTGRDEQYF.

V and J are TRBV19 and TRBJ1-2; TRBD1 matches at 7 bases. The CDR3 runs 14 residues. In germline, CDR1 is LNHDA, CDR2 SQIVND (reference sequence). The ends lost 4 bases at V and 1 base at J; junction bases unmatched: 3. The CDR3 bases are TGTGCCAGTAGTACCCGACAGGGTAACTATGGCTACACCTTC. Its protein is CASSTRQGNYGYTF.

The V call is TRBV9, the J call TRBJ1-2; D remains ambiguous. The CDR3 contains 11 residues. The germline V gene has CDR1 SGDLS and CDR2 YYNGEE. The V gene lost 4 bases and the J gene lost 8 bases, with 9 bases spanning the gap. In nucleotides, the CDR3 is TGTGCCAGCAGCCCTTCGCAGGGCTACACCTTC. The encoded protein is CASSPSQGYTF. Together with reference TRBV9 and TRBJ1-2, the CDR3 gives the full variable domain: DSGVTQTPKHLITATGQRVTLRCSPRSGDLSVYWYQQSLDQGLQFLIQYYNGEERAKGNILERFSAQQFPDLHSELNLSSLELGDSALYFCASSPSQGYTFGSGTRLTVV.

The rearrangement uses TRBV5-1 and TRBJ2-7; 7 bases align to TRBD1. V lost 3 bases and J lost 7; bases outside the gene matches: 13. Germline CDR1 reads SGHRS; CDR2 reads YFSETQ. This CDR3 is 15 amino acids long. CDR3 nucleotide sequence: TGCGCCAGCAGCTGGGGGACAGACACGGTACGTGAGCAGTACTTC. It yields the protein CASSWGTDTVREQYF. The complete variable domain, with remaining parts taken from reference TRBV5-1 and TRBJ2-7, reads KAGVTQTPRYLIKTRGQQVTLSCSPISGHRSVSWYQQTPGQGLQFLFEYFSETQRNKGNFPGRFSGRQFSNSRSEMNVSTLELGDSALYLCASSWGTDTVREQYFGPGTRLTVT.

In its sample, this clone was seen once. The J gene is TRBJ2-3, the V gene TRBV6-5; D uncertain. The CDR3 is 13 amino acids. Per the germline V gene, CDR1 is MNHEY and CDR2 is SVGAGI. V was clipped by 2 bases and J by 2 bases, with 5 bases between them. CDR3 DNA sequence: TGTGCCAGCAGTTACCAGTTCACAGATACGCAGTATTTT. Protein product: CASSYQFTDTQYF.

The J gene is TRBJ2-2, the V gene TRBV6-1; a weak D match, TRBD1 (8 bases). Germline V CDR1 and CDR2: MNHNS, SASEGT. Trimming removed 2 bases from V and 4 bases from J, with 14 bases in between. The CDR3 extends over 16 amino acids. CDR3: CASSEPYRGGTGELFF. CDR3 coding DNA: TGTGCCAGCAGTGAACCTTACAGGGGGGGCACCGGGGAGCTGTTTTTT.

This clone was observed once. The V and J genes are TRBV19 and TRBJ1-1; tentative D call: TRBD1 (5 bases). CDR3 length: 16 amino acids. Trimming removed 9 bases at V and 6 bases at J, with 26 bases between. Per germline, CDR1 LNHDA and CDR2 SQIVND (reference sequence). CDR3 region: CASHTRSAGQGAEAFF. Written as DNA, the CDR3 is TGTGCCAGCCATACACGTTCCGCGGGCCAGGGAGCTGAAGCTTTCTTT.

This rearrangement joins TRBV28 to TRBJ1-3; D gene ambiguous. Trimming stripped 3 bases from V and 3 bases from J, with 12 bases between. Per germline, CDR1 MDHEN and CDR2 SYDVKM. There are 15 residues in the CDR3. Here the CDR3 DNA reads TGTGCCAGCAGTTTTCACCCACCGTATGGAAACACCATATATTTT. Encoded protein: CASSFHPPYGNTIYF.

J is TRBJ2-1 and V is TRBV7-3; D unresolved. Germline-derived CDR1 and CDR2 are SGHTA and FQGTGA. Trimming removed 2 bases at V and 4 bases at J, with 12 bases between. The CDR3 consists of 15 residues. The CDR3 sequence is CASSLSGYFYNEQFF. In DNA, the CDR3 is TGTGCCAGCAGCTTATCCGGCTATTTTTACAATGAGCAGTTCTTC.

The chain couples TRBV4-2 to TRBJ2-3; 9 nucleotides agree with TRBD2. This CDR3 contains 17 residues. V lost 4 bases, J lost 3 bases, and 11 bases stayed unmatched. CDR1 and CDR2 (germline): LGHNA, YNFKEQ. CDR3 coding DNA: TGTGCCAGCAGCCCTGGGGCTAGCGGGATCAGGACAGATACGCAGTATTTT. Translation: CASSPGASGIRTDTQYF.

The CDR3 DNA reads as TGCGCCAGCAGCCCGGACGGCTGGGGCAATGAGCAGTTCTTC. Its translation is CASSPDGWGNEQFF. J is TRBJ2-1 and V is TRBV5-1; D ambiguous. Trimming left V 4 bases short and J 6 bases short, with 14 bases between. Germline V gives CDR1 SGHRS, CDR2 YFSETQ. CDR3 length equals 14 residues.

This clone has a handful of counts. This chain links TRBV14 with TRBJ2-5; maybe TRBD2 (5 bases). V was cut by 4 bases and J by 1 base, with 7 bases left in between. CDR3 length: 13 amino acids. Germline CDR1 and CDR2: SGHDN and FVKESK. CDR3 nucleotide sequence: TGTGCCAGCAGCCTTAGCGCCCAAGAGACCCAGTACTTC. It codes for CASSLSAQETQYF.

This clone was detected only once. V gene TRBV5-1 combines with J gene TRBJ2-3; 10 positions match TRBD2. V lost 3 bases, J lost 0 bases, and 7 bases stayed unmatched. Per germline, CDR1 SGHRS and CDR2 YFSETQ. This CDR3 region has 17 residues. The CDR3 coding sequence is TGCGCCAGCAGCTGGCAGCTAGCGGGAGTTAGCACAGATACGCAGTATTTT. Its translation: CASSWQLAGVSTDTQYF.

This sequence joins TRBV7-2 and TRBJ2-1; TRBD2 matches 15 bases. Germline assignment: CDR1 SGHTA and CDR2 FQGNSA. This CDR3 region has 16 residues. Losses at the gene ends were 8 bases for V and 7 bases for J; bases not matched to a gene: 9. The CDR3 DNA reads TGTGCCAGCGACTGGGGACTAGCGGGGGGATTGAATGAGCAGTTCTTC. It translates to CASDWGLAGGLNEQFF.